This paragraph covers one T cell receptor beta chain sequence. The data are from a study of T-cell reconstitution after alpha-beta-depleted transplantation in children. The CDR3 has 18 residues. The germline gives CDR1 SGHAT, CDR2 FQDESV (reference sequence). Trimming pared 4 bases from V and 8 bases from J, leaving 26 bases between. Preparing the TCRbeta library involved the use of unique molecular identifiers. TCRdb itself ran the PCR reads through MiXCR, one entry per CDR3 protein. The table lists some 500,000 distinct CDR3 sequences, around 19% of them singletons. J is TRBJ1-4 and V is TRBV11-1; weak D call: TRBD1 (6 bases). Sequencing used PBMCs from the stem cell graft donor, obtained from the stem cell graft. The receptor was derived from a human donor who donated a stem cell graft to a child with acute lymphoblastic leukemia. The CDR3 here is CASSSSDTPDSRKEKLFF. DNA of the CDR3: TGTGCCAGCAGCTCCTCTGACACCCCGGACAGCAGGAAGGAAAAACTGTTTTTT.